Detailed here is one TCR beta chain. Its antigen is unknown. This CDR3 region has 15 residues. CDR1 is SGHRS and CDR2 is YFSETQ in the germline V gene. V gave up 2 bases and J gave up 2 bases; unmatched junction bases: 5. A universal primer site was incorporated via template switching, and the cDNA contained unique molecular identifiers. TCRdb reanalysed the 5' RACE reads using MiXCR and keeps one entry per CDR3 protein. The table lists some 1,700,000 distinct CDR3 sequences, under 35% of them singletons. This sample is part of a study of identical twins. Whole-study findings and limits: With beta out-of-frame sequences, excess sharing by twins was weaker.

The sample taken for sequencing was cord blood. The chain couples TRBV5-1 to TRBJ2-3; 7 nucleotides line up with TRBD2. The TCR comes from a newborn girl in good health. The CDR3 protein is CASSFLAVPTDTQYF. The CDR3, as DNA: TGCGCCAGCAGCTTTCTAGCGGTCCCCACAGATACGCAGTATTTT.